The rows below give T cell receptor beta chains drawn from one sample of a study of cytomegalovirus exposure and HLA in healthy donors. The protocol was immunoSEQ multiplex PCR, while the TCRdb copy is restricted to in-frame clones and leaves out a portion. In the table there are approximately 200,000 clones, around 80% of which are singletons. Material: PBMCs. All receptors come from a woman aged 25-40 years in good health and CMV-seropositive. The CDR3 runs from the conserved cysteine through the conserved F or W. D genes are given only for firm matches. Some rows have no size entry. The others give once, few or many, or a class for an expanded clone.

j_call d_call clone_size v_call cdr3_nt cdr3_aa
TRBJ1-4 . . TRBV7-8 TGTGCCAGCAGCTTATTCGGGGGTTTTTCGTCAACTAATGAAAAACTGTTTTTT CASSLFGGFSSTNEKLFF
TRBJ2-5 . . TRBV4-1 TGCGCCAGCAGCCAAGGGGCGGGCCCTTCCCAAGAGACCCAGTACTTC CASSQGAGPSQETQYF
TRBJ1-6 TRBD1 . TRBV27 TGTGCCAGCAGTTCCCCCTCGGACAGGGGTAATTCACCCCTCCACTTT CASSSPSDRGNSPLHF
TRBJ2-1 TRBD1 . TRBV4-2 TGTGCCAGCAGCCACATCCGGGACAGGGCTTACAATGAGCAGTTCTTC CASSHIRDRAYNEQFF
TRBJ2-3 TRBD1 few TRBV4-3 TGCGCCAGCAGCCAAGATTTTAGTTTTGGGACAGGCCTCACAGATACGCAGTATTTT CASSQDFSFGTGLTDTQYF
TRBJ2-5 TRBD2 . TRBV10-3 TGTGCCTCTGGGGGGACTAGCGGAGACCAAGAGACCCAGTACTTC CASGGTSGDQETQYF
TRBJ1-3 . . TRBV18 TGTGCCAGCTCACGGTACATAGGACAGACAAGAACTGGAAACACCATATATTTT CASSRYIGQTRTGNTIYF
TRBJ2-3 TRBD2 . TRBV2 TGTGCCAGCAGTGACCCGACTAGCGAGATTAGCACAGATACGCAGTATTTT CASSDPTSEISTDTQYF
TRBJ2-1 . few TRBV2 TGTGCCAGCGGGGACATCCATGAGCAGTTCTTC CASGDIHEQFF
TRBJ2-4 . . TRBV7-2 TGTGCCAGCAGCTCCGAGGCTAAAATAGCCAAAAACATTCAGTACTTC CASSSEAKIAKNIQYF
TRBJ2-7 TRBD1 . TRBV10-3 TGTGCCGCAGGGGGCTTCTACGAGCAGTACTTC CAAGGFYEQYF
TRBJ2-1 TRBD2 . TRBV19 TGTGCCAGTAGTATAGGGACTAGCAGTATCCATGAGCAGTTCTTC CASSIGTSSIHEQFF
TRBJ2-6 TRBD1 . TRBV28 TGTGCCAGCAGACTCCGGGACAGGGTATCTGGGGCCAACGTCCTGACTTTC CASRLRDRVSGANVLTF
TRBJ1-1 TRBD1 . TRBV9 TGTGCCAGCAGCTTACAGGGGGCTCCCATGAACACTGAAGCTTTCTTT CASSLQGAPMNTEAFF
TRBJ1-2 . . TRBV7-9 TGTGCCAGCAGCTCAACCGGGACTCCTGATGGCTACACCTTC CASSSTGTPDGYTF
TRBJ1-1 . . TRBV9 TGTGCCAGCAGCGTAGTCAACAGGGCAACAAACACTGAAGCTTTCTTT CASSVVNRATNTEAFF
TRBJ1-1 TRBD1 . TRBV27 TGTGCCAGCAGTTTATTCAGGGGGCGCAAATACACTGAAGCTTTCTTT CASSLFRGRKYTEAFF
TRBJ1-5 . . TRBV7-9 TGTGCCAGCAGCCCCTTAGCGGGAGGTCAGCCCCAGCATTTT CASSPLAGGQPQHF
TRBJ2-3 TRBD2 . TRBV5-1 TGCGCCAGCAGCTTATCTCCAGCGGGGGGCACAGATACGCAGTATTTT CASSLSPAGGTDTQYF
TRBJ1-5 . . TRBV6-1 TGTGCCAGCAGTCAGGGAAGGACGGGTCAGCCCCAGCATTTT CASSQGRTGQPQHF
TRBJ1-1 TRBD1 few TRBV4-2 TGTGCCAGCAGCCAAGGGGGACAGGGCTACACTGAAGCTTTCTTT CASSQGGQGYTEAFF
TRBJ2-7 TRBD2 . TRBV7-2 TGTGCCAGCAGCCCGGGACTAGCGGGCCCCTACGAGCAGTACTTC CASSPGLAGPYEQYF